Shown below are 4 T cell receptor beta chains from a single sample sequenced in a study of cytomegalovirus exposure and HLA in healthy donors. PCR was performed using 60 Vbeta and 13 Jbeta primers. Clones were read by immunoSEQ multiplex PCR, and TCRdb kept only the in-frame ones, dropping some. This sample carries fewer than 200,000 clones, around four fifths of them seen once, and the ten largest clones take roughly 1.3%. The sequencing sample was made of PBMCs. These receptors were taken from a woman in her fifties or sixties in good health and CMV-seronegative.

The CDR3 spells CASTGTSGSWEQFF. CDR3 coding DNA: TGTGCCAGCACCGGGACTAGCGGGAGTTGGGAGCAGTTCTTC. This chain links TRBV6-4 with TRBJ2-1; 14 nucleotides match TRBD2. The length of the CDR3 is 14 residues. The junction had 6 bases not matched to a gene; V was cut back by 7 bases and J by 10 bases. Germline V lookup: CDR1 MRHNA, CDR2 SNTAGT.

This clone was detected once. The chain uses TRBV27 and TRBJ2-1, with TRBD2 matching over 14 bases. This CDR3 has 16 amino acids. After removal of 6 bases from V and 7 bases from J, the junction contained 8 bases not matched to a gene. The germline V gene encodes CDR1 MNHEY and CDR2 SMNVEV (reference sequence). The CDR3 sequence: CASRAVTSGRANEQFF. The CDR3, as DNA: TGTGCCAGCAGGGCAGTGACTAGCGGGAGGGCGAATGAGCAGTTCTTC.

This clone was counted only a few times. V gene TRBV15 combines with J gene TRBJ2-7; D is possibly TRBD2 (7 bases). The CDR3 has 18 residues. The V gene's germline CDR1 is LNHNV and CDR2 YYDKDF (reference sequence). V lost 3 bases and J lost 3, with 24 bases in between. CDR3 nucleotides: TGTGCCACCAGCAGGGGAGGGGGAGGAGGAGTGAACATCTACGAGCAGTACTTC. It is translated as CATSRGGGGGVNIYEQYF.

The chain recombines TRBV7-9 with TRBJ1-5, with 9 bases lining up with TRBD1. Trimming at V came to 5 bases and at J to 6 bases, leaving 5 bases not matched to a gene. CDR3 length: 14 amino acids. Germline-derived CDR1 and CDR2 are SEHNR and FQNEAQ (reference sequence). DNA of the CDR3: TGTGCCAGCAGCCGGGACAGGGCTGGTCAGCCCCAGCATTTT. It is translated as CASSRDRAGQPQHF.